The clone carrying this T cell receptor beta chain was seen a handful of times. As yet, its antigen is unknown. Sequencing of DNA taken from cultured CD4+ T cells relied on the Oncomine TCR Beta short-read assay. Once CD4+ T cells had been cultured, genomic DNA was extracted from them. TCRdb ran MiXCR on the PCR reads and lists one entry per CDR3 protein. The sample lists 12,000 or so distinct CDR3 sequences, around 37% occurring once. This sample was included in a study of vaccination and CD4 T cells after COVID-19. Study background: From HCoV-229E, HCoV-OC43, HCoV-NL63 and SARS-CoV-2, overlapping spike peptides were used to stimulate the cells.

The treatment denotes: roughly 10-day PBMC culture with coronavirus spike peptide pools or control peptides (ViraFEST assay). Before the COVID-19 pandemic (2011-2018), CD4+ T cells were obtained from the unexposed donor. Following expansion of antigen-specific T cells with peptide pools, ViraFEST then sequenced TCRs. CDR3 length: 16 amino acids. Trimming left V 2 bases short and J 3 bases short, with 14 bases between. Germline loops: CDR1 SGHTA, CDR2 FQGNSA. J is TRBJ1-5 and V is TRBV7-2; possibly TRBD1 for D (6 bases). Sequences were obtained from CD4+ T cells from blood, cultured in vitro. The sequence derives from a human donor in good health. CDR3 sequence (DNA): TGTGCCAGCAGCTTATGGGGGCAAGGTCTCAATCAGCCCCAGCATTTT. This codes for CASSLWGQGLNQPQHF.